What follows are 17 T cell receptor beta chains derived from one specimen sequenced in a study of blood T cell repertoires in COVID-19. Clones were read by immunoSEQ multiplex PCR, and TCRdb kept only the in-frame ones, dropping some. The sample holds 190,000 or so clones, approximately 90% seen once. Input material: PBMCs or T cells enriched from blood (not recorded which). The receptor set was obtained from a man aged 30 to 39 who had recovered from COVID-19.

The chain has TRBV12-5 and TRBJ2-5, with 11 positions matching TRBD2. The germline V gene encodes CDR1 LGHNT and CDR2 FRNRAP. Germline trimming cut 3 bases from V and 1 base from J; bases unmatched to any gene: 4. CDR3 length: 16 residues. This CDR3 reads CASGFTSGRLQETQYF. The CDR3 DNA reads TGTGCTAGTGGTTTCACTAGCGGGAGACTCCAAGAGACCCAGTACTTC.

In DNA, the CDR3 is TGTGCCAGCAGCCAATTCCATGGGGCACGCTCCTACAATGAGCAGTTCTTC. It encodes CASSQFHGARSYNEQFF. The chain employs TRBV14 and TRBJ2-1, with a possible D match to TRBD1 (5 bases). CDR3 size: 17 residues. The V gene lost 2 bases and the J gene lost 0 bases, with 14 bases spanning the gap. The germline V gene encodes CDR1 SGHDN and CDR2 FVKESK. Full variable domain (missing parts from reference TRBV14 and TRBJ2-1): EAGVTQFPSHSVIEKGQTVTLRCDPISGHDNLYWYRRVMGKEIKFLLHFVKESKQDESGMPNNRFLAERTGGTYSTLKVQPAELEDSGVYFCASSQFHGARSYNEQFFGPGTRLTVL.

The V and J genes are TRBV10-3 and TRBJ1-5; maybe TRBD1 (5 bases). This CDR3 spans 15 amino acids. The germline V gene has CDR1 ENHRY and CDR2 SYGVKD. Trimming shortened V by 2 bases and J by 7 bases, and 15 bases separated the two germline ends. The CDR3 protein is CAISERQGSEQPQHF. CDR3 in DNA: TGTGCCATCAGTGAGCGTCAGGGTTCAGAACAGCCCCAGCATTTT.

This chain joins TRBV13 and TRBJ2-3, with TRBD2 matching over 12 bases. J lost 4 bases, V lost 5 bases, and 4 bases had no gene match. CDR1 and CDR2 (germline): PRHDT, FYEKMQ (reference sequence). The CDR3 is made up of 15 amino acids. CDR3 coding DNA: TGTGCCAGCAGCACCCGACTAGCGGGGGCAGATACGCAGTATTTT. Translation: CASSTRLAGADTQYF.

The chain is built from TRBV6-1 and TRBJ1-5, with 8 nucleotides matching TRBD1. V was clipped by 1 base and J by 8 bases; unmatched bases: 7. The CDR3 extends over 15 amino acids. Germline V gene data show CDR1 as MNHNS and CDR2 as SASEGT. CDR3 region: CASSEEGQGAEPQHF. CDR3 coding DNA: TGTGCCAGCAGTGAAGAGGGGCAGGGGGCTGAGCCCCAGCATTTT.

The chain links TRBV4-3 to TRBJ1-1, with 7 bases that match TRBD1. Germline trimming cut 4 bases from V and 8 bases from J; bases unmatched to any gene: 16. CDR3 length: 16 amino acids. The germline V gene encodes CDR1 LGHNA and CDR2 YSLEER. The CDR3 region is CASSLGPVSTGREAFF. CDR3 bases: TGCGCCAGCAGCCTAGGCCCCGTCTCGACAGGGAGGGAAGCTTTCTTT.

The genes are TRBV12-3 or TRBV12-4 and TRBJ2-7, with TRBD2 matching 7 bases. The CDR3 spans 12 residues. Trimming took 5 bases from V and 4 from J; bases not matched to a gene: 2. The CDR3 DNA reads as TGTGCCAGCAGTGGGGGGGTATACGAGCAGTACTTC. This sequence encodes CASSGGVYEQYF.

The V and J genes are TRBV3-1 (or the pseudogene TRBV3-2) and TRBJ1-4; D is unclear. The V end lost 0 bases, the J end lost 0 bases, and 8 bases lay between the germline ends. The CDR3 is 16 amino acids. The germline CDR1 and CDR2 sequences are LGHDT and YNNKEL (reference sequence). The CDR3 region is CASSQEITATNEKLFF. In DNA form, the CDR3 reads TGTGCCAGCAGCCAAGAGATCACGGCAACTAATGAAAAACTGTTTTTT.

The chain joins TRBV30 to TRBJ1-4; the match to TRBD1 covers 11 bases. The CDR3 sequence is 16 residues long. The germline V gene has CDR1 GTSNPN and CDR2 SVGIG (reference sequence). Trimming took 3 bases from V and 7 from J; bases not matched to a gene: 10. Here the CDR3 reads CAWRGDRGKLGEKLFF. CDR3 DNA sequence: TGTGCCTGGAGGGGGGACAGGGGGAAGTTGGGTGAAAAACTGTTTTTT.

This chain joins TRBV6-5 and TRBJ2-6; no clear D gene. Between the trimmed V and J ends, which lost 2 bases and 0 bases, there was a span of 8 bases. CDR1 is MNHEY and CDR2 is SVGAGI in the germline V gene. The CDR3 has 16 residues. The CDR3 protein is CASSYAADSGANVLTF. The CDR3 DNA reads as TGTGCCAGCAGTTACGCGGCAGACTCTGGGGCCAACGTCCTGACTTTC.

V is TRBV29-1 and J is TRBJ1-4; D perhaps matches TRBD1 (6 bases). The CDR3 has 14 amino acids. Trimming left V 7 bases short and J 0 bases short, with 12 bases between. CDR1 SQVTM and CDR2 ANQGSEA come from the germline V gene. The CDR3 DNA reads as TGCAGCGCCGAAGGGGGAGCAACTAATGAAAAACTGTTTTTT. Its protein product is CSAEGGATNEKLFF.

Remarks on this clone: Different DNA sequences within this sample yield the same CDR3. The V gene is TRBV27, the J gene TRBJ2-7; the D is unclear. Germline CDR1 MNHEY, CDR2 SMNVEV (reference sequence). The CDR3 has 11 residues. Trimming removed 4 bases from V and 4 bases from J, with 5 bases in between. For the CDR3, the DNA is TGTGCCAGCAGTTCCCGTTACGAGCAGTACTTC. It encodes CASSSRYEQYF.

The genes are TRBV5-5 and TRBJ1-5, with 7 bases fitting TRBD1. The CDR3 runs 15 residues. J gave up 5 bases and V 4 bases, and 9 bases lay outside the gene matches. Germline CDR1 reads SGHKS; CDR2 reads YYEKEE (reference sequence). The CDR3, as DNA: TGTGCCAGCAGCCCAGCGGACAGGATATATCAGCCCCAGCATTTT. Its protein is CASSPADRIYQPQHF.

V gene TRBV7-8 combines with J gene TRBJ2-3; tentative D call: TRBD2 (5 bases). This CDR3 comprises 17 residues. Trimming cost V 7 bases and J 0 bases, with 20 bases left between them. Germline V gives CDR1 SGHVS, CDR2 FQNEAQ. Here the CDR3 reads CASTNRVRAASTDTQYF. The CDR3, as DNA: TGTGCCAGCACCAATAGAGTGAGAGCGGCTAGCACAGATACGCAGTATTTT.

CDR3 nucleotide sequence: TGTGCCAGCAGCCGTGACAGGGGCACTGAAGCTTTCTTT. Protein product: CASSRDRGTEAFF. The chain carries TRBV5-4 and TRBJ1-1; 8 bases match TRBD1. The CDR3 totals 13 residues. J lost 4 bases, V lost 4 bases, and 3 bases had no gene match. Germline V gene data show CDR1 as SGHNT and CDR2 as YYREEE (reference sequence). Using reference TRBV5-4 and TRBJ1-1 for the parts outside the CDR3, the full variable domain is ETGVTQSPTHLIKTRGQQVTLRCSSQSGHNTVSWYQQALGQGPQFIFQYYREEENGRGNFPPRFSGLQFPNYSSELNVNALELDDSALYLCASSRDRGTEAFFGQGTRLTVV.

The rearrangement links TRBV28 to TRBJ2-2; 15 bases line up with TRBD2. Trimming removed 4 bases from V and 5 bases from J; junction bases left unmatched: 14. CDR3 size: 20 residues. Germline CDR1 and CDR2: MDHEN and SYDVKM. The CDR3 DNA reads as TGTGCCAGCAGTTATCCGGGACTAGCGGGAGGTCGAGGGAGGACCGGGGAGCTGTTTTTT. Translation gives CASSYPGLAGGRGRTGELFF.

The chain recombines TRBV6-4 with TRBJ2-2; D gene uncertain. From germline, CDR1 is MRHNA and CDR2 SNTAGT. The CDR3 extends over 13 amino acids. The V and J ends lost 5 bases and 7 bases respectively, with 11 bases between them. CDR3 sequence: CASSSRLNGELFF. CDR3 in DNA: TGTGCCAGCAGTTCCCGTTTAAACGGGGAGCTGTTTTTT.